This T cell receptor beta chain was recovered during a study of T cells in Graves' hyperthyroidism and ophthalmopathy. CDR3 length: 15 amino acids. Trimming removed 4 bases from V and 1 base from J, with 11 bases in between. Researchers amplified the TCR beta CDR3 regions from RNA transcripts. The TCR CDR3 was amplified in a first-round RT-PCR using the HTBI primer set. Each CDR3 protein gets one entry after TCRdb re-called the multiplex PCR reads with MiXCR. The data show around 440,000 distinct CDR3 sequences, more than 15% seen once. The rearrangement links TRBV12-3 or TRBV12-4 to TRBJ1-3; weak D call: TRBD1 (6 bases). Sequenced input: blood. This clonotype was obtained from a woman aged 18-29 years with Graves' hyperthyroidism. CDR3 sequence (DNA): TGTGCCAGCAGTTCCCCAGACAGGTCTGGAAACACCATATATTTT. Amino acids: CASSSPDRSGNTIYF.